This T cell receptor (beta chain) was obtained from a study of CD8 T cells in ankylosing spondylitis (dated by TCRdb to 2016 to 2017). With regard to the full study: The study set out to find disease-linked TCR variants by profiling T cell receptor beta repertoires in ankylosing spondylitis patients and healthy donors. The full study cohort comprised 25 ankylosing spondylitis patients and 85 to 120 healthy donors. Peripheral blood was sampled, and synovial fluid was also collected from ankylosing spondylitis patients.

The instrument was an Illumina HiSeq 2500. Quantitative 5'-RACE with molecular barcodes was the method used to prepare the TCR beta libraries. From the authors' description of their analysis: To identify disease-linked TCR variants, a new computational method was used, one built on a probabilistic model of VDJ rearrangement. Clones were called with MiXCR by TCRdb after fastp trimmed the public reads at Q25, and only in-frame beta chains were retained. Rows matching on CDR3 protein sequence are summarized as one entry with the most common DNA and genes. The V and J calls were determined by TCRdb, not by the authors. Recorded for this sample are 300,000 to 400,000 distinct CDR3 sequences; over 12% of them occurred a single time. The ten largest account for about 1.1% of the sample. Beyond this particular receptor, the publication reports: A CD8+ phenotype was shown by the disease-linked clones, which were found at relatively low frequencies in peripheral blood. A TCR beta motif made up of several highly homologous amino acid variants appeared to be characteristic of blood from ankylosing spondylitis patients. Significant enrichment of the disease-linked clones was reported in matched synovial fluid samples from ankylosing spondylitis patients. Some motif variants were previously reported in synovial fluid and blood of reactive arthritis patients, suggesting common disease-initiation mechanisms.

The CDR3, from cysteine to phenylalanine, totals 14 residues. The entry retains the CDR3 DNA only, 42 bases that are in frame from base 1. The trim is 5 bases for V and 6 bases for J, with a gap of 16 bases between the germline ends. The germline V gene (reference sequence) provides CDR1 MNHEY and CDR2 SMNVEV. This clonotype was observed once. No cognate antigen has been identified for it. No clone much larger than this one lies a single base away; base qualities are absent. One read alone provides weak support. The sequencing input was blood, either unsorted or a sorted T cell fraction (not recorded which). The source is a male donor with ankylosing spondylitis or in good health (not recorded which). The V and J genes are TRBV27 and TRBJ2-5; a tentative D match to TRBD1 spans 6 bases. The sequenced DNA is TGTGCCAGCAGTGCCTCAGGCCAGGGGAAGACCCAGTACTTC. This gives the protein CASSASGQGKTQYF.